A single sample gave rise to the 4 T cell receptor beta chains below, sequenced in a study of T cell repertoires and HLA-DP antigens. These receptors have no identified antigens. The table came from immunoSEQ multiplex PCR; TCRdb's copy has only in-frame clones and leaves some out. The data hold approximately 90,000 clones, with around 86% observed a single time. Sequencing used CD4+ T cells from PBMCs. These receptors were taken from a man in his forties or fifties in good health and CMV-seronegative.

J is TRBJ2-1 and V is TRBV9; D call uncertain. This CDR3 comprises 17 residues. CDR1 and CDR2 from the germline V gene are SGDLS and YYNGEE. V lost 0 bases and J 0 bases, leaving 13 bases between the germline ends. The CDR3: CASSVGQHAVSYNEQFF. DNA for the CDR3: TGTGCCAGCAGCGTAGGGCAACACGCAGTCTCCTACAATGAGCAGTTCTTC.

This clone was recorded a few times. The chain carries TRBV19 and TRBJ1-6, with 11 bases lining up with TRBD1. Looked up from germline, CDR1 is LNHDA and CDR2 is SQIVND (reference sequence). Unmatched junction bases numbered 8, after V lost 5 bases and J lost 8 bases. This CDR3 has 16 residues. DNA of the CDR3: TGTGCCAGTAGTCCTCCGGGACAGGGGGTGCATTCACCCCTCCACTTT. It encodes CASSPPGQGVHSPLHF.

J is TRBJ2-1 and V is TRBV9; no clear D. The CDR3 covers 14 residues. V was pared by 3 bases and J by 10 bases, with 17 bases between. From germline, CDR1 is SGDLS and CDR2 YYNGEE. DNA of the CDR3: TGTGCCAGCAGCGAAACTACGGGTTTCGAGGAGCAGTTCTTC. This encodes CASSETTGFEEQFF.

This clone occurred a few times. The chain combines TRBV6-5 with TRBJ1-5, with D maybe TRBD1 (5 bases). Germline V gives CDR1 MNHEY, CDR2 SVGAGI. V lost 6 bases, J lost 3 bases, and 9 bases lay in between. This CDR3 region has 13 residues. The DNA of the CDR3 is TGTGCCAGCAGCCGACAGAACAATCAGCCCCAGCATTTT. As protein: CASSRQNNQPQHF.